The present TCR beta chain was sequenced within a study of Ad26.COV2.S vaccination and SARS-CoV-2 variants. Study-level information: Once or twice, 56 days apart, Ad26.COV2.S was delivered intramuscularly.

Treatment reported: over 15 received Ad26.COV2.S at low or high dose, single or two shots; several received placebo; per-sample allocation not given. All samples were drawn on day 63, counting from the first vaccine or placebo injection. Overall study findings and caveats: With respect to non-spike TCR breadth, vaccine and placebo recipients were similar. Reported findings describe substantial breadth in spike-specific CD8+ and CD4+ T cell responses following vaccination. While placebo recipients had lower spike-specific TCR breadth, vaccine recipients had more.

CDR1 and CDR2 (germline): SGHRS, YFSETQ. The CDR3 extends over 15 amino acids. Trimming at V came to 4 bases and at J to 2 bases, leaving 5 bases not matched to a gene. This clone was counted many times. Its antigen is unidentified. Additional DNA sequences in this sample encode the identical CDR3. Profiled with immunoSEQ multiplex PCR; TCRdb holds only in-frame clones, not every one. The sample shows about 350,000 clones, approximately 90% of them seen only once. The clonotype comes from a person aged 18-60 years who received the Ad26.COV2.S COVID-19 vaccine or a placebo. The input for sequencing was peripheral blood, taken in a trial of Ad26.COV2.S vaccine versus placebo. The rearrangement joins TRBV5-1 to TRBJ2-2, with 7 bases fitting TRBD1. CDR3 DNA: TGCGCCAGCAGCCGACAGGGTGAAAACACCGGGGAGCTGTTTTTT. Its translation: CASSRQGENTGELFF.